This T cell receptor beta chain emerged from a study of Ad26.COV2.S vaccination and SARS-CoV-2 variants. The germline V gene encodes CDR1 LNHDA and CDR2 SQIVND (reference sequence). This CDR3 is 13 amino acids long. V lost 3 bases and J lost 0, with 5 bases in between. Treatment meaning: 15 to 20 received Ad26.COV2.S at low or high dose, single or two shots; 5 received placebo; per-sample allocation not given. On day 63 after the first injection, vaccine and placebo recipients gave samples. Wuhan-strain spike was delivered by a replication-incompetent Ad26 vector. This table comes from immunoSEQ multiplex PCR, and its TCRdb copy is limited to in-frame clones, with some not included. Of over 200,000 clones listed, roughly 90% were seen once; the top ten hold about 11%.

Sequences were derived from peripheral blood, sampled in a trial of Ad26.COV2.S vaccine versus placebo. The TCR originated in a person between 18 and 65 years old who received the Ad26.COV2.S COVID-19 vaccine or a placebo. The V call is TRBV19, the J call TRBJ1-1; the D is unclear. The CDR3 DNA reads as TGTGCCAGTAGTATTTCGGTGAACACTGAAGCTTTCTTT. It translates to CASSISVNTEAFF.